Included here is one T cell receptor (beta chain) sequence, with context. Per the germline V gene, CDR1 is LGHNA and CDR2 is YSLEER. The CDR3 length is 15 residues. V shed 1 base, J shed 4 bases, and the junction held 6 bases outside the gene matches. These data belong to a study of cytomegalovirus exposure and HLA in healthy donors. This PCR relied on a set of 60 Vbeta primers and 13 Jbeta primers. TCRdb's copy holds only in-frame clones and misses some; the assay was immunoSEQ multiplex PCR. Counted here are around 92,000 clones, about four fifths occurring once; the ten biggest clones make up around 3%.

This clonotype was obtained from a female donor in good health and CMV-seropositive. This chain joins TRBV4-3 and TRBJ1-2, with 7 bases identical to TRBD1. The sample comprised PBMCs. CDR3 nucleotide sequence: TGCGCCAGCAGCCAAGCAGGGGGGAGAGGCTATGGCTACACCTTC. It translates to CASSQAGGRGYGYTF.